This T cell receptor delta chain was sequenced during a study of gamma-delta T cells after stem cell transplantation. A note on this clone: TCRdb assigns this DNA the protein of a much larger clone, which departs from its translation at residue 5; this likely reflects a read error, and the protein shown comes from translating the DNA.

V lost 3 bases, J lost 1 base, and 17 bases lay in between. The CDR3 is 16 amino acids. CDR1 is GEAIGNYY, CDR2 EKD, per germline. TCRdb reran clone calling via CATT on the RT-PCR reads. The sample records some 1,400 delta-chain clones, about 1.6% being singletons. The V call is TRDV2, the J call TRDJ1; D is unclear. The source of this sequence is a human donor. It is not recorded whose cells these are; they may come from a transplant donor. The specimen sequenced was gamma-delta T cells. This CDR3 is CACDWARRRGTDKLIF. DNA of the CDR3: TGTGCCTGTGACTGGGCGAGAAGACGGGGCACCGATAAACTCATCTTT.